The T cell receptor beta chain under discussion was sequenced for a study of HIV-infected children after antiretroviral therapy interruption. Study context: Children's median ages were around 9.5 years and 8 years by group.

Described treatment: PENTA 11 planned treatment interruption arm or continuous ART arm. Samples needed at least 5 million viable cryopreserved PBMCs. A 3' RACE protocol on RNA, with unique molecular identifiers, produced the TCR library. TCRdb fed the 3' RACE reads into MiXCR, producing one record per CDR3 protein. The sample holds about 86,000 distinct CDR3 sequences, about 7% seen once. Trimming took 6 bases from V and 2 from J; bases not matched to a gene: 4. Germline CDR1 reads LNHDA; CDR2 reads SQIVND (reference sequence). This CDR3 is 14 amino acids long. The table lists this clonotype with a few counts.

The V and J genes are TRBV19 and TRBJ2-1; 7 nucleotides line up with TRBD2. The TCR comes from a pool of human donors with HIV. Sequencing was performed on CD45RA+ CD4+ T cells from PBMCs, pooled from several time points, taken from a donor given antiretroviral therapy, either interrupted or continuous. Subset described: naive CD4+ CD45RA+ CD45RO- T cells. CDR3 coding DNA: TGTGCCAGTAGAACAGCGGGGACCTACAATGAGCAGTTCTTC. Translation gives CASRTAGTYNEQFF.